This T cell receptor (beta chain) was captured by sequencing in a study of OX40 agonist ivuxolimab in advanced cancers. Turning to the study itself: Every 2 weeks, patients got intravenous ivuxolimab at one of six dose levels (0.01-10 mg/kg). In three patients, partial responses were observed, one with hepatocellular carcinoma and two with cutaneous melanoma. Study-wide findings and caveats: Averaged across samples, CD8+ T cells carried more expanded clones than CD4+ did.

A note on this clone: Antigen: not known.

The CDR3 spans 15 residues. V lost 7 bases, J lost 0 bases, and 6 bases stayed unmatched. Per germline, CDR1 LGHNT and CDR2 FRNRAP. Using immunoSEQ multiplex PCR, the repertoire was profiled, and TCRdb retains in-frame clones only, with some absent. The sample consists of tens of thousands of clones, roughly 89% of them appearing once. The input for sequencing was CD4+ or CD8+ T cells sorted from blood, taken in a trial of the OX40 agonist ivuxolimab. The chain joins TRBV12-5 to TRBJ2-1; 7 bases line up with TRBD1. This sequence originates from an adult with an advanced solid tumor such as melanoma, head and neck, liver or kidney cancer. The CDR3: CASAWDSNSYNEQFF. In DNA, the CDR3 is TGTGCTAGTGCTTGGGACAGCAACTCCTACAATGAGCAGTTCTTC.